This record concerns one TCR beta chain sequence. Its antigen is not known. TCRdb re-called the 5' RACE reads through MiXCR, storing one row per CDR3 protein. The data show 300,000 to 350,000 distinct CDR3 sequences, less than 25% seen once. These data are taken from a study of CD8 T cells in ankylosing spondylitis. Study-wide results and limits: Seemingly characteristic of ankylosing spondylitis blood was a TCR beta motif consisting of eight highly homologous variants.

Trimming shortened V by 6 bases and J by 0 bases, and 9 bases separated the two germline ends. This CDR3 region has 14 residues. The V and J genes are TRBV12-3 or TRBV12-4 and TRBJ2-1, with D uncertain. This sequence originates from a female donor with ankylosing spondylitis or in good health (not recorded which). What was sequenced was blood, either unsorted or a sorted T cell fraction (not recorded which). Here the CDR3 DNA reads TGTGCCAGCAGCCGTTCCCACTCCTACAATGAGCAGTTCTTC. Protein product: CASSRSHSYNEQFF.